What follows are 29 T cell receptor beta chains derived from one specimen sequenced in a study of OX40 agonist ivuxolimab in advanced cancers. Data came from immunoSEQ multiplex PCR; TCRdb stores just in-frame clones and leaves some out. The data contain tens of thousands of clones, about 84% of them seen just once; the ten biggest clones take up roughly 25%. The specimen comprised CD4+ or CD8+ T cells sorted from blood, sampled in a trial of the OX40 agonist ivuxolimab. All receptors derive from an adult with an advanced solid tumor such as melanoma, head and neck, liver or kidney cancer.

J is TRBJ2-1 and V is TRBV11-2; TRBD2 matches 13 bases. Trimming at V came to 5 bases and at J to 0 bases, leaving 4 bases not matched to a gene. There are 17 residues in the CDR3. In germline, CDR1 is SGHAT, CDR2 FQNNGV. The CDR3: CASSPRTSGSSYNEQFF. CDR3 bases: TGTGCCAGCAGCCCTCGGACTAGCGGGAGCTCCTACAATGAGCAGTTCTTC.

V usage is TRBV9 and J usage is TRBJ2-7, with D maybe TRBD2 (5 bases). Deletions cut 2 bases from V and 2 bases from J, with 11 bases between. The CDR3 covers 14 residues. Germline values: CDR1 SGDLS, CDR2 YYNGEE. In DNA form, the CDR3 reads TGTGCCAGCAGCGTGAAAGCGGAACCCTACGAGCAGTACTTC. As protein: CASSVKAEPYEQYF. Looking up the rest from reference TRBV9 and TRBJ2-7 gives the full variable domain: DSGVTQTPKHLITATGQRVTLRCSPRSGDLSVYWYQQSLDQGLQFLIQYYNGEERAKGNILERFSAQQFPDLHSELNLSSLELGDSALYFCASSVKAEPYEQYFGPGTRLTVT.

This chain's CDR3 is CASSSRLSRNEQFF. CDR3 coding DNA: TGTGCCAGTAGTTCCCGTTTAAGCCGCAATGAGCAGTTCTTC. The rearrangement joins TRBV19 to TRBJ2-1; no clear D gene. V dropped 5 bases and J dropped 6 bases, with 14 bases sitting between them. The CDR3 has 14 residues. Germline V gene lookup returns CDR1 LNHDA and CDR2 SQIVND (reference sequence).

The chain uses TRBV5-1 and TRBJ2-7, with D uncertain. Trimming stripped 4 bases from V and 4 bases from J, with 12 bases between. The CDR3 consists of 13 residues. Germline CDR1 and CDR2: SGHRS and YFSETQ. CDR3: CASSPTIRYEQYF. The CDR3 nucleotides are TGCGCCAGCAGCCCAACGATCAGGTACGAGCAGTACTTC.

The genes are TRBV5-4 and TRBJ1-1; D is unresolved. The CDR3 has 16 residues. Trimming stripped 0 bases from V and 3 bases from J, with 15 bases between. Germline CDR1 and CDR2: SGHNT and YYREEE (reference sequence). The CDR3 protein is CASSLGSGGIYTEAFF. The CDR3 bases are TGTGCCAGCAGCTTGGGGTCAGGAGGGATCTACACTGAAGCTTTCTTT.

Only a few counts were recorded for this clone. The rearrangement links TRBV18 to TRBJ2-1, with D maybe TRBD2 (6 bases). CDR3 size: 15 residues. The V end lost 5 bases, the J end lost 6 bases, and 17 bases lay between the germline ends. Germline CDR1 is KGHSH and CDR2 is LQKENI. This CDR3 reads CASSERREFLNEQFF. The CDR3 DNA reads as TGTGCCAGCTCAGAACGGAGGGAGTTCCTCAATGAGCAGTTCTTC.

The V and J genes are TRBV9 and TRBJ1-2; D uncertain. Germline V gene data show CDR1 as SGDLS and CDR2 as YYNGEE. The CDR3 runs 15 residues. V dropped 4 bases and J dropped 2 bases, with 15 bases sitting between them. The CDR3 nucleotides read TGTGCCAGCAGCCCCGACGGATCGGGCAACTATGGCTACACCTTC. Amino acids: CASSPDGSGNYGYTF.

The J gene is TRBJ2-1, the V gene TRBV5-1; the D is unclear. Germline values: CDR1 SGHRS, CDR2 YFSETQ. Trimming removed 5 bases at V and 0 bases at J, with 15 bases between. The CDR3 sequence is 16 residues long. The DNA of the CDR3 is TGCGCCAGCAGGGGGTTTGAGCCACCCTCCTACAATGAGCAGTTCTTC. This sequence encodes CASRGFEPPSYNEQFF. Full variable domain (outside the CDR3, taken from reference TRBV5-1 and TRBJ2-1): KAGVTQTPRYLIKTRGQQVTLSCSPISGHRSVSWYQQTPGQGLQFLFEYFSETQRNKGNFPGRFSGRQFSNSRSEMNVSTLELGDSALYLCASRGFEPPSYNEQFFGPGTRLTVL.

This chain connects TRBV19 to TRBJ2-7; possible D gene TRBD1, 5 bases. Germline lookup yields CDR1 LNHDA and CDR2 SQIVND (reference sequence). V lost 5 bases and J lost 7, with 12 bases in between. The CDR3 length is 12 residues. This chain's CDR3 is CASSGDRREQYF. The CDR3 DNA follows: TGTGCCAGTAGTGGTGACAGAAGGGAGCAGTACTTC.

This chain uses TRBV28 with TRBJ2-1; the match to TRBD2 covers 7 bases. The CDR3 sequence is 18 residues long. Unmatched junction bases numbered 13, after V lost 4 bases and J lost 1 base. The germline V gene encodes CDR1 MDHEN and CDR2 SYDVKM. The chain's CDR3 is CASSYRTAGEGSYNEQFF. CDR3 in DNA: TGTGCCAGCAGTTACCGCACGGCGGGGGAGGGGTCCTACAATGAGCAGTTCTTC.

The chain links TRBV4-1 to TRBJ2-7; no clear D. The V end lost 1 base, the J end lost 3 bases, and 13 bases lay between the germline ends. In germline, CDR1 is MGHRA, CDR2 YSYEKL. CDR3 length equals 15 residues. The CDR3 region has the DNA TGCGCCAGCAGCCAAGGGTTCCAGACCCACTACGAGCAGTACTTC. Translation gives CASSQGFQTHYEQYF.

V usage is TRBV9 and J usage is TRBJ2-1; 8 bases agree with TRBD2. In germline, CDR1 is SGDLS, CDR2 YYNGEE. Losses at the gene ends were 0 bases for V and 8 bases for J; bases not matched to a gene: 10. The CDR3 contains 16 residues. DNA of the CDR3: TGTGCCAGCAGCGTAGGAAGCGGGAGTTATATTGATGAGCAGTTCTTC. This sequence encodes CASSVGSGSYIDEQFF.

A word on this clone: Other DNA sequences within the sample encode an identical CDR3. The V call is TRBV27, the J call TRBJ2-1; 14 positions agree with TRBD2. The CDR3 contains 15 residues. Germline CDR1 is MNHEY and CDR2 is SMNVEV (reference sequence). V gave up 4 bases and J gave up 7 bases; unmatched junction bases: 3. CDR3 coding DNA: TGTGCCAGCAGTTCCGGGACTAGCGGGAGAAATGAGCAGTTCTTC. Its translation is CASSSGTSGRNEQFF.

The J gene is TRBJ2-1, the V gene TRBV27, with 7 bases fitting TRBD2. V was clipped by 4 bases and J by 4 bases; unmatched bases: 7. The CDR3 is 15 residues long. The germline CDR1 and CDR2 sequences are MNHEY and SMNVEV (reference sequence). CDR3 region: CASSWSMGLYNEQFF. CDR3 coding DNA: TGTGCCAGCAGTTGGAGTATGGGACTATACAATGAGCAGTTCTTC.

The chain combines TRBV10-3 with TRBJ1-4; no clear D. The CDR3 is 16 amino acids. Germline assignment: CDR1 ENHRY and CDR2 SYGVKD. Between the trimmed V and J ends, which lost 0 bases and 0 bases, there was a span of 8 bases. The CDR3: CAISESRGATNEKLFF. CDR3 in DNA: TGTGCCATCAGTGAGTCCCGGGGTGCAACTAATGAAAAACTGTTTTTT.

The V gene is TRBV5-1, the J gene TRBJ2-7; D possibly corresponds to TRBD2 (5 bases). The germline V gene has CDR1 SGHRS and CDR2 YFSETQ. Between the trimmed V and J ends, which lost 1 base and 2 bases, there was a span of 7 bases. The CDR3 has 13 residues. The CDR3 loop is CASSLTSAYEQYF. The CDR3 DNA follows: TGCGCCAGCAGCTTGACTAGTGCCTACGAGCAGTACTTC.

The rearrangement joins TRBV18 to TRBJ1-6; D perhaps matches TRBD1 (5 bases). The CDR3 covers 13 residues. Trimming pared 3 bases from V and 10 bases from J, leaving 10 bases between. Looked up from germline, CDR1 is KGHSH and CDR2 is LQKENI. The CDR3 DNA follows: TGTGCCAGCTCACCGGGGACTAAGTCACCCCTCCACTTT. This translates into CASSPGTKSPLHF.

V gene TRBV27 combines with J gene TRBJ1-2; D ambiguous. Germline V gene data show CDR1 as MNHEY and CDR2 as SMNVEV (reference sequence). The germline V and J ends were trimmed by 4 bases and 2 bases, with 8 bases remaining between them. The CDR3 is 13 residues long. The CDR3 region is CASSYEGNYGYTF. For the CDR3, the DNA is TGTGCCAGCAGTTATGAAGGGAACTATGGCTACACCTTC.

CDR3 coding DNA: TGCGCCAGCAGTGATGGCTGGCGGGACACCGGGGAGCTGTTTTTT. It translates to CASSDGWRDTGELFF. The genes are TRBV10-1 and TRBJ2-2; the D gene is possibly TRBD2 (5 bases). Germline assignment: CDR1 WNHNN and CDR2 SYGVQD (reference sequence). V lost 3 bases and J 3 bases, leaving 11 bases between the germline ends. The CDR3 has 15 residues.

The genes are TRBV13 and TRBJ2-6, with no clear D. Germline V CDR1 and CDR2: PRHDT, FYEKMQ (reference sequence). The CDR3 has 18 residues. Deletions cut 5 bases from V and 5 bases from J, with 22 bases between. CDR3 in amino acids: CASSPSKLSTSRANVLTF. CDR3 coding DNA: TGTGCCAGCAGCCCATCGAAGCTGAGTACAAGTCGGGCCAACGTCCTGACTTTC. The whole variable domain, remainder taken from reference TRBV13 and TRBJ2-6, is AAGVIQSPRHLIKEKRETATLKCYPIPRHDTVYWYQQGPGQDPQFLISFYEKMQSDKGSIPDRFSAQQFSDYHSELNMSSLELGDSALYFCASSPSKLSTSRANVLTFGAGSRLTVL.

This CDR3 reads CASSDWTSGYNEQFF. In DNA form, the CDR3 reads TGTGCCAGCAGCGATTGGACTAGCGGTTACAATGAGCAGTTCTTC. This chain links TRBV6-1 with TRBJ2-1; 10 bases fit TRBD2. The CDR3 consists of 15 residues. The germline gives CDR1 MNHNS, CDR2 SASEGT. V shed 6 bases, J shed 4 bases, and the junction held 6 bases outside the gene matches.

This clone was observed once. This chain links TRBV29-1 with TRBJ2-1, with 10 bases aligning to TRBD1. Unmatched junction bases numbered 4, after V lost 7 bases and J lost 7 bases. The CDR3 length is 12 residues. Germline assignment: CDR1 SQVTM and CDR2 ANQGSEA. CDR3 DNA: TGCAGCGCCGGGACAGGGGTGAATGAGCAGTTCTTC. Protein sequence: CSAGTGVNEQFF.

This clone was detected only once. The V call is TRBV28, the J call TRBJ2-5; D may correspond to TRBD1 or TRBD2 (5 bases each). CDR1 is MDHEN and CDR2 is SYDVKM in the germline V gene. This CDR3 has 14 residues. Trimming left V 3 bases short and J 5 bases short, with 13 bases between. The CDR3 region has the DNA TGTGCCAGCAGTTTCCCCCGAGGGGTGGAGACCCAGTACTTC. This sequence encodes CASSFPRGVETQYF.

This clone was observed once. The rearrangement joins TRBV4-1 to TRBJ1-1, with D perhaps TRBD1 (5 bases). CDR1 MGHRA and CDR2 YSYEKL come from the germline V gene. There are 16 residues in the CDR3. Between the trimmed V and J ends, which lost 4 bases and 9 bases, there was a span of 24 bases. DNA for the CDR3: TGCGCCAGCAGCCCCGAAGCGGGGCAGTTACTAACCCAAGCTTTCTTT. As protein: CASSPEAGQLLTQAFF.

This rearrangement joins TRBV21-1 to TRBJ2-2; the D call of TRBD2 is as the table states it, not checked on the DNA. TRBV21-1 is an annotated pseudogene. CDR3 length: 12 residues. The CDR3 DNA reads TGTGCCAGCGGCGACGGGTACCGGGAGCTGTTTTTT. Translating gives CASGDGYRELFF.

CDR3: CASSSTGTPITYEQYF. The CDR3 DNA reads as TGTGCCAGCAGCAGCACCGGGACACCGATTACCTACGAGCAGTACTTC. V usage is TRBV7-9 and J usage is TRBJ2-7, with a possible D match to TRBD1 (6 bases). CDR3 length equals 16 residues. Germline CDR1 and CDR2: SEHNR and FQNEAQ (reference sequence). Trimming removed 5 bases at V and 2 bases at J, with 19 bases between. The full variable domain, with the rest looked up from reference TRBV7-9 and TRBJ2-7, is DTGVSQNPRHKITKRGQNVTFRCDPISEHNRLYWYRQTLGQGPEFLTYFQNEAQLEKSRLLSDRFSAERPKGSFSTLEIQRTEQGDSAMYLCASSSTGTPITYEQYFGPGTRLTVT.

V is TRBV11-2 and J is TRBJ1-2, with unresolved D. CDR3 length: 13 amino acids. Looked up from germline, CDR1 is SGHAT and CDR2 is FQNNGV. The V gene lost 3 bases and the J gene lost 3 bases, with 8 bases spanning the gap. CDR3 amino acids: CASSLNGDYGYTF. CDR3 DNA: TGTGCCAGCAGCTTGAACGGGGACTATGGCTACACCTTC.

The chain carries TRBV4-1 and TRBJ2-7; perhaps TRBD2 as D (6 bases). Between the trimmed V and J ends, which lost 0 bases and 4 bases, there was a span of 16 bases. The CDR3 is 16 amino acids. The V gene's germline CDR1 is MGHRA and CDR2 YSYEKL. The CDR3 DNA follows: TGCGCCAGCAGCCAAGATGGTAGTCACGGGAGTTACGAGCAGTACTTC. Its translation: CASSQDGSHGSYEQYF.

The CDR3 sequence: CASSVGRRIGYQETQYF. Here the CDR3 DNA reads TGTGCCAGCAGCGTCGGACGCAGGATTGGGTACCAAGAGACCCAGTACTTC. The chain is built from TRBV9 and TRBJ2-5, with unresolved D. Deletions cut 2 bases from V and 0 bases from J, with 17 bases between. The V gene's germline CDR1 is SGDLS and CDR2 YYNGEE. The length of the CDR3 is 17 residues.